This T cell receptor (beta chain) originates from a study of vaccination and CD4 T cells after COVID-19. Study context: The study enrolled six male and four female convalescents, two of whom were Hispanic.

Treatment denoted: approximately nine-day PBMC culture with coronavirus spike peptide pools or control peptides (ViraFEST assay). The Oncomine TCR Beta short-read assay was what sequenced the DNA obtained from cultured CD4+ T cells. Genomic DNA was drawn out of CD4+ T cells grown in culture. MiXCR, run by TCRdb on the PCR reads, gives a single entry per CDR3 protein. The repertoire holds about 14,000 distinct CDR3 sequences, with around 60% as singletons. As regards this clonotype: Its antigen is unknown.

V lost 4 bases, J lost 1 base, and 5 bases lay in between. Germline V gene lookup returns CDR1 SGHNT and CDR2 YYREEE (reference sequence). CDR3 length: 13 residues. The sample consisted of CD4+ T cells from blood, cultured in vitro. This sequence joins TRBV5-4 and TRBJ2-2; no definite D call. This receptor was obtained from a human donor who had recovered from COVID-19. Written as DNA, the CDR3 is TGTGCCAGCAGCCTCGGGAACACCGGGGAGCTGTTTTTT. Protein product: CASSLGNTGELFF.